These T cell receptor beta chains were read from a single sample in a study of cytomegalovirus exposure and HLA in healthy donors. Some clones are missing from TCRdb's copy, which holds only in-frame ones; the method was immunoSEQ multiplex PCR. The sample lists roughly 200,000 clones, roughly 85% occurring once. What was sequenced was PBMCs. These receptors all come from a woman in her twenties or thirties in good health and CMV-seropositive. Both conserved end residues are part of each CDR3. The order of the fields is V gene, J gene, clone size, D gene, CDR3 protein, CDR3 DNA. The D gene is left open where the match is weak. Size is stated for part of the rows, as once, few or many counts, or as a class when the clone is expanded.

>TRBV5-1|TRBJ2-1|few|TRBD2
CASSPATSGGSDEQFF
TGCGCCAGCAGCCCAGCCACTAGCGGGGGAAGCGATGAGCAGTTCTTC
>TRBV6-5|TRBJ1-1|-|TRBD1
CASSKGTGLFEAFF
TGTGCCAGCAGTAAAGGGACAGGTCTGTTTGAAGCTTTCTTT
>TRBV5-4|TRBJ2-4|-|-
CASSLQGRGDIQYF
TGTGCCAGCAGCTTGCAGGGTAGAGGAGACATTCAGTACTTC
>TRBV25-1|TRBJ2-1|-|TRBD2
CASSDRAGGITYNEQFF
TGTGCCAGCAGTGATAGAGCGGGAGGGATAACCTACAATGAGCAGTTCTTC
>TRBV5-6|TRBJ2-7|-|TRBD1
CASSSGQGVGKQYF
TGTGCCAGCAGTTCAGGACAGGGGGTTGGGAAGCAGTACTTC
>TRBV7-7|TRBJ2-4|-|TRBD2
CASSDGTSGAFYF
TGTGCCAGCAGCGATGGGACTAGCGGGGCGTTTTACTTC
>TRBV9|TRBJ2-3|-|TRBD2
CASSPWEREGDTQYF
TGTGCCAGCAGCCCATGGGAGCGGGAGGGAGATACGCAGTATTTT
>TRBV23-1|TRBJ2-5|-|-
CASKRAEETQYF
TGCGCCAGCAAGAGGGCCGAAGAGACCCAGTACTTC
>TRBV4-1|TRBJ1-2|-|-
CASSQDQTADPQGGYTF
TGCGCCAGCAGCCAAGATCAGACGGCAGACCCCCAGGGGGGCTACACCTTC
>TRBV5-6|TRBJ2-7|-|-
CASSSTYEQYF
TGTGCCAGCAGCTCCACCTACGAGCAGTACTTC
>TRBV15|TRBJ2-3|-|-
CATSRDRPDTQYF
TGTGCCACCAGCAGGGACAGACCAGATACGCAGTATTTT
>TRBV9|TRBJ2-1|-|-
CASSVEGLDRLGGYNEQFF
TGTGCCAGCAGCGTAGAGGGACTGGACCGCTTGGGGGGCTACAATGAGCAGTTCTTC
>TRBV4-3|TRBJ2-2|-|-
CASSLSGVGTGELFF
TGCGCCAGCAGCCTATCGGGGGTCGGGACCGGGGAGCTGTTTTTT
>TRBV23-1|TRBJ2-7|-|TRBD1
CASSQRGQIDYEQYF
TGCGCCAGCAGTCAAAGGGGACAGATTGACTACGAGCAGTACTTC
>TRBV7-6|TRBJ2-7|-|TRBD1
CASSLAGRGPDEQYF
TGTGCCAGCAGCTTAGCGGGCAGGGGGCCGGACGAGCAGTACTTC
>TRBV5-4|TRBJ2-3|-|-
CASSLVWGADTQYF
TGTGCCAGCAGCTTGGTGTGGGGCGCAGATACGCAGTATTTT
>TRBV6-1|TRBJ1-5|few|TRBD1
CASSPWDSRDQPQHF
TGTGCCAGCAGTCCCTGGGACAGCCGAGATCAGCCCCAGCATTTT
>TRBV4-1|TRBJ1-4|-|-
CASSQEPPQALGGEKLFF
TGCGCCAGCAGCCAAGAGCCCCCCCAGGCCCTAGGAGGAGAAAAACTGTTTTTT
>TRBV29-1|TRBJ1-1|few|TRBD1
CSVGIDRVEAFF
TGCAGCGTGGGGATCGACAGGGTTGAAGCTTTCTTT
>TRBV5-1|TRBJ1-3|once|TRBD1
CASSLDWTGHSGNTIYF
TGCGCCAGCAGCTTGGATTGGACAGGGCACTCTGGAAACACCATATATTTT
>TRBV6-4|TRBJ1-2|-|-
CASSPGVGSNYNGYTF
TGTGCCAGCAGTCCCGGGGTGGGGTCCAACTATAATGGCTACACCTTC
>TRBV29-1|TRBJ2-5|-|-
CSVLNQARGTQYF
TGCAGCGTCTTGAACCAGGCCCGGGGGACCCAGTACTTC
>TRBV18|TRBJ1-1|-|TRBD1
CASHRRGQGARLMDTEAFF
TGTGCCAGTCACCGACGAGGACAGGGGGCGCGTCTTATGGACACTGAAGCTTTCTTT
>TRBV6-5|TRBJ2-5|-|TRBD2
CASSYAGLAMKETQYF
TGTGCCAGCAGTTACGCTGGACTAGCGATGAAAGAGACCCAGTACTTC
>TRBV4-1|TRBJ2-7|few|TRBD1
CASSRGAVRGREQYF
TGCGCCAGCAGCCGAGGGGCCGTCAGGGGGCGGGAGCAGTACTTC
>TRBV19|TRBJ1-4|-|-
CASSILLGGPATNEKLFF
TGTGCCAGTAGTATTCTTTTGGGGGGACCTGCAACTAATGAAAAACTGTTTTTT
>TRBV4-1|TRBJ1-4|-|TRBD1
CASSRDRSTNEKLFF
TGCGCCAGCAGCCGGGACAGATCAACTAATGAAAAACTGTTTTTT
>TRBV5-6|TRBJ1-5|few|TRBD1
CASSLGTGSQPQHF
TGTGCCAGCAGCTTAGGGACAGGGAGTCAGCCCCAGCATTTT
>TRBV10-3|TRBJ2-1|once|-
CAISELQGTPYNEQFF
TGTGCCATCAGTGAGTTACAGGGTACCCCCTACAATGAGCAGTTCTTC
>TRBV7-2|TRBJ2-7|-|TRBD2
CASSLGLGLADTEQYF
TGTGCCAGCAGCTTAGGTCTCGGGCTAGCGGACACCGAGCAGTACTTC
>TRBV29-1|TRBJ1-1|-|TRBD1
CSVAGQGVNTEAFF
TGCAGCGTTGCGGGACAGGGGGTGAACACTGAAGCTTTCTTT
>TRBV11-2|TRBJ1-3|once|-
CASSLEGAGGSSGNTIYF
TGTGCCAGCAGCTTAGAAGGGGCCGGGGGGTCCTCTGGAAACACCATATATTTT
>TRBV30|TRBJ2-7|-|TRBD1
CAWSSGTGLYEQYF
TGTGCCTGGAGTTCCGGGACAGGGCTCTACGAGCAGTACTTC
>TRBV9|TRBJ1-3|-|TRBD1
CASSVATGAGNTIYF
TGTGCCAGCAGCGTAGCGACAGGGGCTGGAAACACCATATATTTT
>TRBV19|TRBJ2-2|-|-
CASSRRGISNTGELFF
TGTGCCAGTAGCCGGAGAGGGATCTCGAACACCGGGGAGCTGTTTTTT
>TRBV7-9|TRBJ2-2|-|-
CASLELWSGTGELFF
TGTGCCAGCCTAGAGTTGTGGTCGGGCACCGGGGAGCTGTTTTTT